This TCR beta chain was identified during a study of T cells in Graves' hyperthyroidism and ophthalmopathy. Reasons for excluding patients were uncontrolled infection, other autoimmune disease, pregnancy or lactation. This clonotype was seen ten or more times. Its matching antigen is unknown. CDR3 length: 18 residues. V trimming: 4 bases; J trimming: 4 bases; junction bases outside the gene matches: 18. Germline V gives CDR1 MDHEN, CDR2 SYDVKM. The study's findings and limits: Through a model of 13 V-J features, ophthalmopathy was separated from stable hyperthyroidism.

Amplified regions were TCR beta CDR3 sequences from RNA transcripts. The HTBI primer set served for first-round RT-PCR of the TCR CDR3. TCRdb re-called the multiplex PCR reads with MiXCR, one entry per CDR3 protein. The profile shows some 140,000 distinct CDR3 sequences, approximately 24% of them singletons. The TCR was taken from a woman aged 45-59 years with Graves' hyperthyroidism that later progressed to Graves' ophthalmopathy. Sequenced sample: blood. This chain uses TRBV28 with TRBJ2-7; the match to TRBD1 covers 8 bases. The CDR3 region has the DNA TGTGCCAGCAGTTACATCAAGGGACAGGAAAGGGTTGGGTACGAGCAGTACTTC. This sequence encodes CASSYIKGQERVGYEQYF.